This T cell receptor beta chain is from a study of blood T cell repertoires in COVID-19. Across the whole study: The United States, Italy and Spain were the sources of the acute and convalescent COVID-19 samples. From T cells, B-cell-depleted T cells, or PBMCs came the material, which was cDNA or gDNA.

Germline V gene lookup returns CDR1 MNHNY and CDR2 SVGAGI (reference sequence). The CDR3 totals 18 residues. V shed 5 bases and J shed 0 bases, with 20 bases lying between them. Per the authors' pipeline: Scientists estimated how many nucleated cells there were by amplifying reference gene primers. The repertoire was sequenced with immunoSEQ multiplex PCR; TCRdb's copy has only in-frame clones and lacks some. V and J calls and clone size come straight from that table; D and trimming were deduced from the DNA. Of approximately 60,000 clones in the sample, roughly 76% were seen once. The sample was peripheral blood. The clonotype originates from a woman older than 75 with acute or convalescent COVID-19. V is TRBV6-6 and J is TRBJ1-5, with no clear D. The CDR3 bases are TGTGCCAGCAGTCCATACGACACCCTACCTTATAGCAATCAGCCCCAGCATTTT. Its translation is CASSPYDTLPYSNQPQHF.